This T cell receptor (beta chain) was sequenced for a study of shared clonotypes between healthy human individuals. Genomic DNA of each subset was evenly split across several immunoSEQ plates. The method was immunoSEQ multiplex PCR; TCRdb's version includes in-frame clones alone and lacks a portion of them. The table includes 330,000 or so clones, around 67% detected once. The CDR3 loop spans 15 amino acids. V lost 4 bases and J lost 1; bases outside the gene matches: 4. In germline, CDR1 is SGHNT, CDR2 YYREEE (reference sequence). A split of CD4+ cells into CD45RA+ naive and CD45RA-negative memory subsets was performed.

Sample: memory CD4+ T cells sorted from blood. Subset given: CD45RA-negative fraction. The rearrangement links TRBV5-4 to TRBJ2-1; 8 bases line up with TRBD1. The clonotype originates from a man younger than 45 in good health. The CDR3 DNA is TGTGCCAGCAGCCGGACAGGGAAATCCTACAATGAGCAGTTCTTC. It encodes CASSRTGKSYNEQFF.